These 15 T cell receptor beta chains were sequenced from one sample in a study of shared clonotypes between healthy human individuals. Only in-frame clones appear in the TCRdb table, and some are missing; sequencing was by immunoSEQ multiplex PCR. The data show about 1 million clones, more than 60% seen once. The sample consisted of memory CD4+ T cells sorted from blood. As to subset: CD45RA-negative fraction. Source of these receptors: a man younger than 35 in good health.

This clone was seen only a few times. The CDR3 bases are TGTGCCAGCAGCTTGGATCGGACACCTTCCTACGAGCAGTACTTC. Protein product: CASSLDRTPSYEQYF. The V gene is TRBV5-6, the J gene TRBJ2-7; TRBD1 is a possible D gene (5 bases). The germline V and J ends were trimmed by 0 bases and 1 base, with 11 bases remaining between them. The CDR3 extends over 15 amino acids. CDR1 is SGHDT, CDR2 YYEEEE, per germline.

The chain joins TRBV30 to TRBJ2-5; D unresolved. This CDR3 has 13 amino acids. The V gene lost 5 bases and the J gene lost 5 bases, with 15 bases spanning the gap. CDR1 is GTSNPN, CDR2 SVGIG, per germline (reference sequence). Here the CDR3 reads CAWALGMRETQYF. CDR3 in DNA: TGTGCCTGGGCCCTTGGTATGAGGGAGACCCAGTACTTC.

The rearrangement links TRBV30 to TRBJ2-7; 10 positions agree with TRBD1. The CDR3 contains 14 residues. V lost 5 bases, J lost 2 bases, and 6 bases stayed unmatched. Germline lookup yields CDR1 GTSNPN and CDR2 SVGIG (reference sequence). The CDR3 here is CAWDRGLSTYEQYF. As DNA, the CDR3 is TGTGCCTGGGACAGGGGGCTTAGCACCTACGAGCAGTACTTC.

The CDR3 protein is CASSLVLAGGADTQYF. The CDR3 nucleotides read TGCGCCAGCAGCTTGGTCCTAGCGGGAGGCGCAGATACGCAGTATTTT. V and J are TRBV5-1 and TRBJ2-3; 11 nucleotides agree with TRBD2. Germline values: CDR1 SGHRS, CDR2 YFSETQ. The J segment lost 4 bases and the V segment lost 0 bases, leaving 4 bases of the junction unmatched. The CDR3 consists of 16 residues.

This clone was observed a few times. V is TRBV20-1 and J is TRBJ2-7, with D perhaps being TRBD1 or TRBD2 (5 bases each). V gave up 6 bases and J gave up 6 bases, with 12 bases separating them. Per germline, CDR1 DFQATT and CDR2 SNEGSKA (reference sequence). The CDR3 contains 11 residues. Here the CDR3 DNA reads TGCAGTGCCCCGGGGCAGGGCGAGCAGTACTTC. Amino acid sequence: CSAPGQGEQYF.

The chain is built from TRBV28 and TRBJ2-3; 10 positions agree with TRBD1. The CDR3 has 14 amino acids. Looked up from germline, CDR1 is MDHEN and CDR2 is SYDVKM. V dropped 6 bases and J dropped 4; count of bases not matched to a gene: 4. This CDR3 reads CASSRQGAADTQYF. Written as DNA, the CDR3 is TGTGCCAGCAGCCGACAGGGGGCCGCAGATACGCAGTATTTT.

This chain links TRBV18 with TRBJ2-4; TRBD1 aligns across 8 bases. This CDR3 has 17 residues. The germline gives CDR1 KGHSH, CDR2 LQKENI. J was trimmed by 1 base and V by 0 bases; bases with no gene match: 5. CDR3 nucleotides: TGTGCCAGCTCACCACCAGAAGGACAGGGTGCCAAAAACATTCAGTACTTC. It codes for CASSPPEGQGAKNIQYF.

This chain uses TRBV20-1 with TRBJ2-7; D is perhaps TRBD2 (5 bases). Germline assignment: CDR1 DFQATT and CDR2 SNEGSKA (reference sequence). V lost 5 bases to trimming and J lost 5 bases, with 10 bases between them. The CDR3 is made up of 11 amino acids. The CDR3 DNA reads as TGCAGTGCTGAGGGCAGGAACGAGCAGTACTTC. Protein product: CSAEGRNEQYF.

The chain recombines TRBV2 with TRBJ2-3; TRBD2 agrees at 13 bases. This CDR3 has 15 amino acids. Per germline, CDR1 SNHLY and CDR2 FYNNEI. The trim removed 6 bases at V and 5 bases at J, leaving 5 bases unmatched. The CDR3 reads CASRTSGGAKDTQYF. As DNA, the CDR3 is TGTGCCAGCAGAACTAGCGGGGGGGCCAAAGATACGCAGTATTTT.

The chain couples TRBV6-5 to TRBJ2-7; TRBD1 agrees at 10 bases. The V segment lost 5 bases and the J segment 5 bases; nucleotides outside the gene matches: 6. Germline values: CDR1 MNHEY, CDR2 SVGAGI. CDR3 length: 14 residues. The CDR3 region is CASSQGQGRDEQYF. The CDR3, as DNA: TGTGCCAGCAGTCAGGGACAGGGGAGGGACGAGCAGTACTTC.

The rearrangement uses TRBV5-8 and TRBJ1-5; D gene ambiguous. The V gene lost 9 bases and the J gene lost 0 bases, with 19 bases spanning the gap. Germline lookup yields CDR1 SGHTS and CDR2 YDEGEE. The CDR3 contains 16 residues. The CDR3 DNA reads TGTGCCATCGCGGAAGGGTATGGGTATAGCAATCAGCCCCAGCATTTT. Translated: CAIAEGYGYSNQPQHF.

The chain combines TRBV11-2 with TRBJ2-1; 11 positions match TRBD2. V was clipped by 5 bases and J by 9 bases; unmatched bases: 15. CDR1 and CDR2 (germline): SGHAT, FQNNGV. The CDR3 runs 17 residues. CDR3 amino acids: CASSAILLAGDRGEQFF. The CDR3 DNA follows: TGTGCCAGCAGCGCAATTTTACTAGCGGGAGACCGGGGTGAGCAGTTCTTC.

The rearrangement uses TRBV7-2 and TRBJ1-2; the match to TRBD1 covers 10 bases. Germline CDR1 is SGHTA and CDR2 is FQGNSA. This CDR3 is built from 15 residues. Unmatched junction bases numbered 7, after V lost 5 bases and J lost 4 bases. The CDR3 region is CASSPKRDRGYGYTF. The CDR3 DNA follows: TGTGCCAGCAGCCCAAAGAGGGACAGGGGCTATGGCTACACCTTC.

The chain uses TRBV27 and TRBJ2-3; maybe TRBD2 (6 bases). There are 16 residues in the CDR3. V shed 2 bases and J shed 3 bases, with 15 bases lying between them. Germline loops: CDR1 MNHEY, CDR2 SMNVEV (reference sequence). The CDR3 here is CASSLRAGRWTDTQYF. Here the CDR3 DNA reads TGTGCCAGCAGTTTACGTGCGGGACGGTGGACAGATACGCAGTATTTT.

The rearrangement uses TRBV5-4 and TRBJ2-1, with 9 bases lining up with TRBD2. Losses at the gene ends were 4 bases for V and 2 bases for J; bases not matched to a gene: 10. Germline-derived CDR1 and CDR2 are SGHNT and YYREEE (reference sequence). The CDR3 is 17 residues long. This CDR3 is CASSPGASGAPYNEQFF. In nucleotides, the CDR3 is TGTGCCAGCAGCCCCGGGGCTAGCGGGGCCCCCTACAATGAGCAGTTCTTC.